The 13 T cell receptor beta chains below were found in one sample sequenced in a study of regulatory T cells in long-lasting Graves disease. To make TCR beta libraries, researchers used iRepertoire HTBI primers and Arm-PCR of CDR3 regions. TCRdb re-called the multiplex PCR reads through MiXCR, storing one row per CDR3 protein. In the table there are around 450,000 distinct CDR3 sequences, roughly 21% of which are singletons. This sample's time point: persistent/refractory GD, antithyroid drugs over 5 years with positive TRAb. After RNA was extracted from PBMCs, the TCR library was made from it. The specimen comprised peripheral blood mononuclear cells (PBMCs), sampled when the disease was refractory, from a patient treated with antithyroid drugs. All receptors come from a female donor with Graves disease.

This rearrangement joins TRBV28 to TRBJ1-6; D not resolved. Per germline, CDR1 MDHEN and CDR2 SYDVKM. V was clipped by 4 bases and J by 13 bases, with 11 bases between them. This CDR3 region has 12 residues. CDR3 in amino acids: CASSSGLFPLHF. CDR3 sequence (DNA): TGTGCCAGCAGTTCCGGACTTTTCCCCCTCCACTTT. Based on the CDR3 plus reference TRBV28 and TRBJ1-6, the full variable domain is DVKVTQSSRYLVKRTGEKVFLECVQDMDHENMFWYRQDPGLGLRLIYFSYDVKMKEKGDIPEGYSVSREKKERFSLILESASTNQTSMYLCASSSGLFPLHFGNGTRLTVT.

This clonotype has just a few counts. The V gene is TRBV19, the J gene TRBJ2-7; 7 bases fit TRBD1. V gave up 7 bases and J gave up 0 bases; unmatched junction bases: 6. Germline-derived CDR1 and CDR2 are LNHDA and SQIVND (reference sequence). The CDR3 runs to 14 residues. DNA of the CDR3: TGTGCCAGTACCCGGACAGGAACCTCCTACGAGCAGTACTTC. Translated, it gives CASTRTGTSYEQYF.

The chain has TRBV24-1 and TRBJ2-5; D may be TRBD2 (5 bases). The ends were cut back, 4 bases at V and 4 bases at J, with 18 bases in the middle. Germline V lookup: CDR1 KGHDR, CDR2 SFDVKD. The CDR3 extends over 16 amino acids. CDR3 sequence reads: CATSDPRAGEGETQYF. The CDR3 DNA reads as TGTGCCACCAGTGACCCAAGGGCAGGCGAGGGAGAGACCCAGTACTTC.

The rearrangement joins TRBV6-1 to TRBJ2-7; D remains ambiguous. The CDR3 runs 15 residues. Germline V gene data show CDR1 as MNHNS and CDR2 as SASEGT. V gave up 2 bases and J gave up 0 bases, with 11 bases separating them. The CDR3 sequence: CASSERERSSYEQYF. In DNA, the CDR3 is TGTGCCAGCAGTGAAAGGGAACGGAGCTCCTACGAGCAGTACTTC.

The V call is TRBV10-3, the J call TRBJ1-3, with D hard to call. V lost 7 bases and J 0 bases, leaving 4 bases between the germline ends. Germline-derived CDR1 and CDR2 are ENHRY and SYGVKD. The CDR3 contains 12 residues. The CDR3 DNA follows: TGTGCCATCACAGACTCTGGAAACACCATATATTTT. Translating it yields CAITDSGNTIYF.

A word on this clonotype: The junction and the germline gene differ at one end; a read error may be behind it. The V call is TRBV7-6, the J call TRBJ1-4; 7 bases are a match to TRBD1. The CDR3 totals 17 residues. The germline gives CDR1 SGHVS, CDR2 FNYEAQ. The CDR3 DNA is TGTGCCAGCAGCTTAGCGGGGACAGACGCGGTTAATGAAGAACTGTTTTTT. Its protein product is CASSLAGTDAVNEELFF.

The sample holds many counts of this clonotype. The chain uses TRBV2 and TRBJ1-1; D is perhaps TRBD1 (6 bases). V was trimmed by 2 bases and J by 4 bases, leaving 14 bases between them. There are 15 residues in the CDR3. In germline, CDR1 is SNHLY, CDR2 FYNNEI. The CDR3 loop is CASSERRGVGTEAFF. The CDR3 DNA reads as TGTGCCAGCAGTGAAAGGAGGGGGGTGGGCACTGAAGCTTTCTTT.

The chain uses TRBV7-3 and TRBJ2-1; no reliable D call. V shed 2 bases and J shed 11 bases, with 16 bases lying between them. The germline gives CDR1 SGHTA, CDR2 FQGTGA. The CDR3 runs 14 residues. For the CDR3, the DNA is TGTGCCAGCAGCTTAGATTCGGGTACCCTAAAGCAGTTCTTC. This encodes CASSLDSGTLKQFF.

This chain uses TRBV29-1 with TRBJ1-1, with TRBD1 identical over 8 bases. This CDR3 is 14 amino acids long. Germline lookup yields CDR1 SQVTM and CDR2 ANQGSEA. V shed 6 bases, J shed 5 bases, and the junction held 11 bases outside the gene matches. Written as DNA, the CDR3 is TGCAGCGTGCAAGCGCAGGGGGCAAGGACTGAAGCTTTCTTT. It yields the protein CSVQAQGARTEAFF.

The V call is TRBV5-1, the J call TRBJ2-7; D uncertain. The V and J ends lost 0 bases and 4 bases respectively, with 14 bases between them. There are 15 residues in the CDR3. CDR1 and CDR2 (germline): SGHRS, YFSETQ. CDR3 amino acids: CASSLDGQRGYEQYF. CDR3 in DNA: TGCGCCAGCAGCTTGGACGGTCAGAGAGGTTACGAGCAGTACTTC.

This clonotype was seen only a few times. The chain links TRBV29-1 to TRBJ2-7, with 9 bases that match TRBD1. The length of the CDR3 is 16 residues. Trimming removed 2 bases from V and 1 base from J; junction bases left unmatched: 9. CDR1 and CDR2 from the germline V gene are SQVTM and ANQGSEA. The CDR3 bases are TGCAGCGTTGAAAAAGGTTGGGGACAGGGATCCTACGAGCAGTACTTC. Its translation is CSVEKGWGQGSYEQYF.

The chain has TRBV29-1 and TRBJ2-7; TRBD1 matches 7 bases. The ends lost 6 bases at V and 2 bases at J; junction bases unmatched: 7. The CDR3 runs to 13 residues. Germline lookup yields CDR1 SQVTM and CDR2 ANQGSEA. CDR3 residues: CSVRKTGAYEQYF. Here the CDR3 DNA reads TGCAGCGTCCGCAAAACAGGGGCCTACGAGCAGTACTTC.

This CDR3 reads CSVAGGASYEQYF. The CDR3 DNA reads TGCAGCGTTGCAGGCGGGGCATCCTACGAGCAGTACTTC. This chain joins TRBV29-1 and TRBJ2-7; weak D call: TRBD2 (6 bases). The V end was cut by 4 bases, the J end by 1 base, with 11 bases between. Germline CDR1 SQVTM, CDR2 ANQGSEA. The CDR3 extends over 13 amino acids.